A selection of T cell receptor beta chains follows, all from one sample in a study of blood T cell repertoires in COVID-19. Assay: immunoSEQ multiplex PCR; the TCRdb copy retains only in-frame clones and omits some. This sample has under 300,000 clones, with 89% found just once. The material sequenced was peripheral blood. These receptors were obtained from a man in his fifties with acute or convalescent COVID-19. Each CDR3 is given with its conserved first and last residue. The D gene is left open where the match is weak. Size tells how often a clone was seen (once, few, many) or the class of an expanded clone, and some rows leave it out.

clone_size j_call v_call d_call cdr3_aa cdr3_nt
few TRBJ1-4 TRBV28 TRBD1 CASREQGAREKLFF TGTGCCAGCAGGGAACAGGGGGCTCGGGAAAAACTGTTTTTT
NA TRBJ1-1 TRBV20-1 NA CSASPGGYTEAFF TGCAGTGCCAGTCCCGGCGGCTACACTGAAGCTTTCTTT
NA TRBJ2-5 TRBV5-4 TRBD1 CASSLIGTGGRGGTQYF TGTGCCAGCAGCTTGATCGGGACAGGGGGCCGGGGGGGGACCCAGTACTTC
NA TRBJ1-2 TRBV18 TRBD1 CASSPGQGNYGYTF TGTGCCAGCTCACCAGGACAGGGCAACTATGGCTACACCTTC
NA TRBJ2-5 TRBV5-1 NA CASSPGQNFQETQYF TGCGCCAGCAGCCCGGGACAAAACTTCCAAGAGACCCAGTACTTC
NA TRBJ2-7 TRBV9 NA CASSLRGEQYF TGTGCCAGCAGCCTCCGGGGGGAGCAGTACTTC
NA TRBJ2-7 TRBV12-3/TRBV12-4 NA CASSTGYEQYF TGTGCCAGCAGTACGGGGTACGAGCAGTACTTC
NA TRBJ1-1 TRBV16 NA CASSRTGGTEAFF TGTGCCAGCAGCCGGACTGGAGGCACTGAAGCTTTCTTT
NA TRBJ1-6 TRBV5-1 NA CASSQALGLENSPLHF TGCGCCAGCAGTCAAGCGCTGGGGCTGGAAAATTCACCCCTCCACTTT
NA TRBJ2-5 TRBV6-5 NA CASSYGGCSYF TGTGCCAGCAGTTACGGCGGATGCTCGTACTTC
once TRBJ2-7 TRBV7-2 TRBD2 CASMGGRLTYEQYF TGTGCCAGCATGGGAGGGCGGCTGACCTACGAGCAGTACTTC
NA TRBJ1-3 TRBV4-1 TRBD1 CASSPPHRGRRNTIYF TGCGCCAGCAGCCCACCACACAGGGGGCGCAGAAACACCATATATTTT
NA TRBJ2-7 TRBV2 TRBD1 CASSAPGQGDEQYF TGTGCCAGCAGTGCGCCGGGACAGGGCGACGAGCAGTACTTC
NA TRBJ2-2 TRBV7-6 TRBD2 CASSSSGGANTGELFF TGTGCCAGCAGCTCCAGCGGGGGGGCGAACACCGGGGAGCTGTTTTTT
few TRBJ2-7 TRBV5-4 NA CASRDRDTYEQYF TGTGCCAGCAGGGACCGGGACACCTACGAGCAGTACTTC
NA TRBJ1-2 TRBV21-1 NA CASGAGAFYGYTF TGTGCCAGCGGGGCAGGGGCCTTCTATGGCTACACCTTC